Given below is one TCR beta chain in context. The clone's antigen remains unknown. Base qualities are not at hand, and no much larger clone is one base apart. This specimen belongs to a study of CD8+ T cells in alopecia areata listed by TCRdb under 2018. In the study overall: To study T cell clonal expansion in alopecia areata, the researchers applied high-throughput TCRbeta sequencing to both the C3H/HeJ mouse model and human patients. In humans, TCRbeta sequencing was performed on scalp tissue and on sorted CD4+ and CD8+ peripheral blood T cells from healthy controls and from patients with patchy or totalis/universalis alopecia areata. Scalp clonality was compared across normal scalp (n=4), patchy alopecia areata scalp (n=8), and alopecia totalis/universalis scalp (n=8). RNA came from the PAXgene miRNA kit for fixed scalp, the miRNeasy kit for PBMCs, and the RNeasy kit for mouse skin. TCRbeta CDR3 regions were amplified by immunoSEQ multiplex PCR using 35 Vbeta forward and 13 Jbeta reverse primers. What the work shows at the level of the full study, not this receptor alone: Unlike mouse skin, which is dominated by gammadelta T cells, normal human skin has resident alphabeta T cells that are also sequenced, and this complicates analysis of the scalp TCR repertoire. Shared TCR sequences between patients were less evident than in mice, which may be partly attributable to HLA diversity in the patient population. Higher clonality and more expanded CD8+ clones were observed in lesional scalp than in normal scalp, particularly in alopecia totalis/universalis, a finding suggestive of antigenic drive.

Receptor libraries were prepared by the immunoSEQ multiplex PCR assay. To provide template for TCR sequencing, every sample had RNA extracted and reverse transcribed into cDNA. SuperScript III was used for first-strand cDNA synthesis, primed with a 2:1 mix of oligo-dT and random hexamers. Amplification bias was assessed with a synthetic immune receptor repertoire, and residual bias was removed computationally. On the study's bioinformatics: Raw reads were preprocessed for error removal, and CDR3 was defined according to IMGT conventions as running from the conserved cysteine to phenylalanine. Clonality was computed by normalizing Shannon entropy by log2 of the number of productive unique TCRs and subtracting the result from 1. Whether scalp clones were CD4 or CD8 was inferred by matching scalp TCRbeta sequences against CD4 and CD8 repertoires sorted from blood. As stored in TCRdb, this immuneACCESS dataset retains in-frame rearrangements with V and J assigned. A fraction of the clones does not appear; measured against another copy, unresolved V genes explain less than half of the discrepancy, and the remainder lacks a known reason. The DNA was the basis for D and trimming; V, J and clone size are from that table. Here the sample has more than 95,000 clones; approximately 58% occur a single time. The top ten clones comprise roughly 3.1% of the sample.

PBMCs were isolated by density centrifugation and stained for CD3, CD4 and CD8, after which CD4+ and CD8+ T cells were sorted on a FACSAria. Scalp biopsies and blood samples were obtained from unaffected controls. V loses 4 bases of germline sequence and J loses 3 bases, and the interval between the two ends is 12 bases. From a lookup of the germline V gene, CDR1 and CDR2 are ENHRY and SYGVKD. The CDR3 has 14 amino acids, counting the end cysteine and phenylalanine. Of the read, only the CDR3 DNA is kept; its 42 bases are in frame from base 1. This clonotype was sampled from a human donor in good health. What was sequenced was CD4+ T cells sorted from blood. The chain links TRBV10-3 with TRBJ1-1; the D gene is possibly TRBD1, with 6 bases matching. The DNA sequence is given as TGTGCCATCAGTGGAGGGGGAACAGACACTGAAGCTTTCTTT. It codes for CAISGGGTDTEAFF.